One and the same sample provided the 10 T cell receptor beta chains below, sequenced in a study of graft-versus-host responses after intestinal transplantation. These TCRs are of unknown antigen specificity. Repertoires were generated with immunoSEQ multiplex PCR, while TCRdb's copy carries only in-frame clones and drops some. The repertoire holds 45,000 to 65,000 clones, with approximately 94% as singletons. Sequencing used unstimulated CD4+ T cells sorted from spleen or lymph node cells, obtained before transplant. The receptors come from a human donor who was the organ donor for an intestinal transplant.

The chain is built from TRBV18 and TRBJ2-2; a possible D gene is TRBD1 (5 bases). Per the germline V gene, CDR1 is KGHSH and CDR2 is LQKENI. Deletions cut 0 bases from V and 6 bases from J, with 14 bases between. The CDR3 sequence is 16 residues long. CDR3 residues: CASSPPFGQGPGELFF. The CDR3 DNA sequence: TGTGCCAGCTCACCACCGTTCGGCCAGGGCCCCGGGGAGCTGTTTTTT.

V and J are TRBV5-6 and TRBJ2-1, with D possibly being TRBD2 (6 bases). Germline V gene data show CDR1 as SGHDT and CDR2 as YYEEEE. The CDR3 totals 16 residues. Trimming cost V 4 bases and J 0 bases, with 14 bases left between them. Written as DNA, the CDR3 is TGTGCCAGCAGCAAGAACGGGGGATACTCCTACAATGAGCAGTTCTTC. This codes for CASSKNGGYSYNEQFF.

The chain joins TRBV7-9 to TRBJ2-7; the D is unclear. V was clipped by 0 bases and J by 0 bases, with 6 bases between them. The CDR3 runs to 14 residues. The germline CDR1 and CDR2 sequences are SEHNR and FQNEAQ (reference sequence). The DNA for the CDR3 is TGTGCCAGCAGCTTAGCGCTCCCCTCCTACGAGCAGTACTTC. Its translation: CASSLALPSYEQYF. The entire variable domain, with the rest obtained from reference TRBV7-9 and TRBJ2-7, is as follows: DTGVSQNPRHKITKRGQNVTFRCDPISEHNRLYWYRQTLGQGPEFLTYFQNEAQLEKSRLLSDRFSAERPKGSFSTLEIQRTEQGDSAMYLCASSLALPSYEQYFGPGTRLTVT.

The CDR3 coding sequence is TGTGCCAGCTCACCACCTACTAGCGGGGGGCTTAATACCTACGAGCAGTACTTC. It encodes CASSPPTSGGLNTYEQYF. The V and J genes are TRBV18 and TRBJ2-7; 12 bases are a match to TRBD2. The V gene end was trimmed by 0 bases and the J gene end by 2 bases; junction bases not matched to a gene: 8. Germline V gene sequence: CDR1 KGHSH, CDR2 LQKENI. The CDR3 has 18 residues.

The V gene is TRBV5-1, the J gene TRBJ1-5; D not resolved. The CDR3 sequence is 13 residues long. Germline assignment: CDR1 SGHRS and CDR2 YFSETQ. The V and J ends lost 3 bases and 1 base respectively, with 5 bases between them. CDR3 in amino acids: CASSSDSNQPQHF. The CDR3 DNA sequence: TGCGCCAGCAGCTCCGACAGCAATCAGCCCCAGCATTTT.

This clone has just one count. The chain couples TRBV11-2 to TRBJ1-2; no definite D call. The V and J ends lost 2 bases and 7 bases respectively, with 17 bases between them. The CDR3 is made up of 15 amino acids. CDR1 SGHAT and CDR2 FQNNGV come from the germline V gene. The CDR3 spells CASSLKKNAGFGYTF. In nucleotides, the CDR3 is TGTGCCAGCAGCTTAAAAAAGAATGCCGGGTTTGGCTACACCTTC.

The chain has TRBV4-1 and TRBJ2-3; TRBD1 might be the D (6 bases). Per the germline V gene, CDR1 is MGHRA and CDR2 is YSYEKL. V lost 6 bases, J lost 5 bases, and 18 bases lay in between. The CDR3 is made up of 15 amino acids. CDR3 DNA sequence: TGCGCCAGCAGTCGGAAACAGGGCAGAGGAGATACGCAGTATTTT. This codes for CASSRKQGRGDTQYF.

V is TRBV7-6 and J is TRBJ2-3; D not resolved. Germline V gives CDR1 SGHVS, CDR2 FNYEAQ. The CDR3 is 15 residues long. V was pared by 0 bases and J by 0 bases, with 7 bases between. The DNA for the CDR3 is TGTGCCAGCAGCTTAGCGCGACTTAGCACAGATACGCAGTATTTT. Protein: CASSLARLSTDTQYF. The whole variable domain, remainder taken from reference TRBV7-6 and TRBJ2-3, is GAGVSQSPRYKVTKRGQDVALRCDPISGHVSLYWYRQALGQGPEFLTYFNYEAQQDKSGLPNDRFSAERPEGSISTLTIQRTEQRDSAMYRCASSLARLSTDTQYFGPGTRLTVL.

Only a few counts were recorded for this clone. The chain has TRBV20-1 and TRBJ2-3; D is undetermined. The V end lost 3 bases, the J end lost 2 bases, and 0 bases lay between the germline ends. The CDR3 spans 10 residues. The germline gives CDR1 DFQATT, CDR2 SNEGSKA (reference sequence). The CDR3 sequence: CSASTDTQYF. CDR3 nucleotides: TGCAGTGCTAGCACAGATACGCAGTATTTT.

The V call is TRBV6-5, the J call TRBJ2-4; a weak D match, TRBD2 (7 bases). CDR1 and CDR2 (germline): MNHEY, SVGAGI. The germline V and J ends were trimmed by 7 bases and 3 bases, with 13 bases remaining between them. The CDR3 loop spans 14 amino acids. The CDR3 DNA is TGTGCCAGCAAGGCGAGGGGGGGCAAAAACATTCAGTACTTC. Translation: CASKARGGKNIQYF.